Presented here are 15 T cell receptor beta chains from one specimen sequenced in a study of T cells in Graves' hyperthyroidism and ophthalmopathy. From RNA transcripts, TCR beta CDR3 regions were amplified. Primed by the HTBI set, a first-round RT-PCR was run on the TCR CDR3. TCRdb reanalysed the multiplex PCR reads using MiXCR and keeps one entry per CDR3 protein. The table records approximately 690,000 distinct CDR3 sequences, more than 12% of them present only once. The specimen sequenced was blood. These receptors all come from a woman aged 45-59 years with Graves' ophthalmopathy.

This clonotype was seen ten or more times. The chain has TRBV6-2 or TRBV6-3 and TRBJ2-1; D perhaps matches TRBD2 (6 bases). Germline V gene data show CDR1 as MNHEY and CDR2 as SVGEGT. V lost 6 bases, J lost 8 bases, and 14 bases lay in between. The CDR3 is made up of 13 amino acids. CDR3 DNA: TGTGCCAGCAGAGCTAGCGCTTTGTATGAGCAGTTCTTC. As protein: CASRASALYEQFF.

This clonotype was observed a handful of times. The chain joins TRBV7-8 to TRBJ2-5, with a tentative D call TRBD1 (6 bases). CDR3 size: 15 residues. Germline V lookup: CDR1 SGHVS, CDR2 FQNEAQ. Trimming took off 6 bases at V and 2 bases at J, with 16 bases between the two ends. The CDR3 region is CASRPEAGEQETQYF. The CDR3 nucleotides read TGTGCCAGCAGGCCAGAGGCAGGGGAGCAAGAGACCCAGTACTTC.

The chain employs TRBV25-1 and TRBJ2-1, with a possible D match to TRBD1 (5 bases). With 1 base removed from V and 8 bases from J, the gap between germline ends came to 15 bases. Germline CDR1 MGHDK, CDR2 SYGVNS. This CDR3 spans 15 amino acids. The chain's CDR3 is CASSESRQGSDEQFF. In nucleotides, the CDR3 is TGTGCCAGCAGTGAATCGAGGCAGGGCAGCGATGAGCAGTTCTTC. The full variable domain, completed using reference TRBV25-1 and TRBJ2-1, is EADIYQTPRYLVIGTGKKITLECSQTMGHDKMYWYQQDPGMELHLIHYSYGVNSTEKGDLSSESTVSRIRTEHFPLTLESARPSHTSQYLCASSESRQGSDEQFFGPGTRLTVL.

This clonotype was observed a handful of times. The V call is TRBV15, the J call TRBJ1-5, with a weak D call TRBD1 (6 bases). Germline V gene data show CDR1 as LNHNV and CDR2 as YYDKDF (reference sequence). V lost 5 bases and J lost 2, with 16 bases in between. This CDR3 region has 16 residues. CDR3 in DNA: TGTGCCACCAGCTGGGGGGGGGGCCTGGGCAATCAGCCCCAGCATTTT. It specifies CATSWGGGLGNQPQHF.

This clonotype has ten or more counts. The V call is TRBV6-1, the J call TRBJ2-1; D is uncertain. The V and J ends lost 7 bases and 0 bases respectively, with 10 bases between them. CDR1 and CDR2 from the germline V gene are MNHNS and SASEGT. The CDR3 is 14 residues long. The CDR3 DNA follows: TGTGCCAGCATAAGACAAAGCTCCTACAATGAGCAGTTCTTC. Protein sequence: CASIRQSSYNEQFF.

This clonotype was recorded many times. This chain links TRBV4-1 with TRBJ2-1; tentatively, D is TRBD2 (6 bases). CDR3 length: 14 residues. Germline lookup yields CDR1 MGHRA and CDR2 YSYEKL. Trimming stripped 8 bases from V and 0 bases from J, with 11 bases between. This CDR3 is CASASASSYNEQFF. CDR3 in DNA: TGCGCCAGCGCTAGCGCTTCCTCCTACAATGAGCAGTTCTTC.

This clonotype was seen many times. This chain connects TRBV6-1 to TRBJ2-2; D remains unclear. This CDR3 contains 11 residues. CDR1 is MNHNS and CDR2 is SASEGT in the germline V gene. Trimming stripped 6 bases from V and 6 bases from J, with 5 bases between. The CDR3 here is CASSRAGELFF. The DNA for the CDR3 is TGTGCCAGCAGCCGCGCCGGGGAGCTGTTTTTT.

This clonotype has ten or more counts. The chain links TRBV7-2 to TRBJ2-5, with unresolved D. V dropped 5 bases and J dropped 0 bases, with 10 bases sitting between them. There are 14 residues in the CDR3. CDR1 is SGHTA, CDR2 FQGNSA, per germline. The CDR3 DNA reads as TGTGCCAGCAGCGTGGACCGGTACCAAGAGACCCAGTACTTC. This translates into CASSVDRYQETQYF.

In this sample, this clonotype turned up many times. The rearrangement links TRBV20-1 to TRBJ2-5; 8 nucleotides match TRBD2. The CDR3 is made up of 15 amino acids. Unmatched junction bases numbered 7, after V lost 3 bases and J lost 1 base. Germline values: CDR1 DFQATT, CDR2 SNEGSKA (reference sequence). Here the CDR3 DNA reads TGCAGTGCTAGTTATAGCGGGGCCGCCCAAGAGACCCAGTACTTC. Its translation is CSASYSGAAQETQYF.

V gene TRBV20-1 combines with J gene TRBJ2-3, with TRBD2 as a possible D gene (7 bases). The CDR3 is 15 amino acids. Between the trimmed V and J ends, which lost 2 bases and 4 bases, there was a span of 16 bases. Germline V gene lookup returns CDR1 DFQATT and CDR2 SNEGSKA (reference sequence). In DNA, the CDR3 is TGCAGTGCTAGACGAAGGGGGGGGAAGCCAGATACGCAGTATTTT. Translated: CSARRRGGKPDTQYF.

A note on this clonotype: This may arise from a read error, as a much more abundant clone is one base away. CDR3 nucleotide sequence: TGTGCCTGGACGGAAGCCCCGGGGGATGAGCAGTACTTC. Translated, it gives CAWTEAPGDEQYF. The chain employs TRBV30 and TRBJ2-7; possibly TRBD2 for D (6 bases). Germline lookup yields CDR1 GTSNPN and CDR2 SVGIG (reference sequence). The CDR3 extends over 13 amino acids. V was shortened by 4 bases and J by 7 bases, with 17 bases between the two germline ends. The full variable domain, rest sourced from reference TRBV30 and TRBJ2-7, is SQTIHQWPATLVQPVGSPLSLECTVEGTSNPNLYWYRQAAGRGLQLLFYSVGIGQISSEVPQNLSASRPQDRQFILSSKKLLLSDSGFYLCAWTEAPGDEQYFGPGTRLTVT.

This clonotype was picked up many times. This chain links TRBV3-1 with TRBJ1-1; D perhaps matches TRBD1 (6 bases). The germline V and J ends were trimmed by 6 bases and 4 bases, with 15 bases remaining between them. This CDR3 is built from 14 residues. Germline CDR1 LGHDT, CDR2 YNNKEL (reference sequence). The CDR3 here is CASRLDSAGTEAFF. DNA for the CDR3: TGTGCCAGCAGACTGGACAGTGCGGGCACTGAAGCTTTCTTT.

This clonotype was counted at least ten times. This rearrangement joins TRBV13 to TRBJ2-3; D not resolved. Trimming stripped 2 bases from V and 0 bases from J, with 9 bases between. The CDR3 is 15 amino acids. Germline lookup yields CDR1 PRHDT and CDR2 FYEKMQ (reference sequence). CDR3 region: CASSLRIGSTDTQYF. The CDR3 DNA is TGTGCCAGCAGCTTACGGATCGGTAGCACAGATACGCAGTATTTT.

The sample holds many counts of this clonotype. The CDR3 nucleotides read TGTGCCAGCAGTGTCCGGACGCCTTGGGATTCACCCCTCCACTTT. As protein: CASSVRTPWDSPLHF. The rearrangement joins TRBV2 to TRBJ1-6; no reliable D call. Germline V gene data show CDR1 as SNHLY and CDR2 as FYNNEI. V lost 4 bases and J 8 bases, leaving 15 bases between the germline ends. This CDR3 is 15 amino acids long.

Worth noting for this clonotype: A much more abundant neighbour one base away suggests this may be a read error. The V and J genes are TRBV27 and TRBJ1-3, with D tentatively TRBD1 (5 bases). CDR3 length equals 14 residues. The V end was cut by 0 bases, the J end by 9 bases, with 12 bases between. Germline CDR1 reads MNHEY; CDR2 reads SMNVEV (reference sequence). DNA for the CDR3: TGTGCCAGCAGTTTATCGGGGACCCGAAGCACCATATATTTT. As protein: CASSLSGTRSTIYF.